The 9 T cell receptor beta chains in this list originate from one sample, sequenced in a study of low-dose radiotherapy and immunotherapy resistance in tumors. Primers targeting TRAV and TRBV primed first-strand cDNA, covering alpha and beta chains. The TCRs were subjected to amplification over about 20 PCR cycles employing a constant-region primer in conjunction with a V-primer adapter. TCRdb re-derived calls from the reads in MiXCR, one entry per CDR3 protein. The repertoire holds about 100,000 distinct CDR3 sequences, roughly 20% seen once, with roughly 4.3% in the top ten. The time point was: after trial treatment. Treatment meaning: LDRT plus nivolumab, ipilimumab, low-dose cyclophosphamide and aspirin (RACIN trial). The source was PBMCs, collected after low-dose radiotherapy plus immunotherapy. Receptors originate from a male donor with prostate cancer.

In regard to this clonotype: A far larger clone is a single base away, which makes a read error likely. The chain couples TRBV7-9 to TRBJ2-1; 9 bases are a match to TRBD2. Trimming cost V 5 bases and J 10 bases; bases outside gene matches: 12. CDR1 is SEHNR, CDR2 FQNEAQ, per germline (reference sequence). This CDR3 has 15 amino acids. CDR3 in amino acids: CASSARLAENYEQFF. CDR3 coding DNA: TGTGCCAGCAGCGCAAGACTAGCGGAGAATTACGAGCAGTTCTTC.

The chain links TRBV15 to TRBJ1-5; D unresolved. Germline V gene lookup returns CDR1 LNHNV and CDR2 YYDKDF (reference sequence). The length of the CDR3 is 15 residues. The V and J ends lost 0 bases and 7 bases respectively, with 13 bases between them. CDR3 amino acids: CATSRDRVKGQPQHF. The DNA for the CDR3 is TGTGCCACCAGCAGAGATCGGGTTAAAGGGCAGCCCCAGCATTTT.

Worth noting for this clonotype: Only one base separates this from a far larger clonotype, so it likely reflects a read error. The CDR3 sequence: CASYERQGSYYGYTF. For the CDR3, the DNA is TGTGCCAGCTACGAAAGACAGGGCTCCTACTATGGCTACACCTTC. This rearrangement joins TRBV6-1 to TRBJ1-2; 7 positions agree with TRBD1. This CDR3 comprises 15 residues. With V trimmed by 8 bases and J by 3 bases, 12 bases remained unmatched. From germline, CDR1 is MNHNS and CDR2 SASEGT.

This clonotype was recorded at least ten times. This chain links TRBV2 with TRBJ2-3; D possibly corresponds to TRBD1 (6 bases). CDR3 size: 16 residues. The V gene lost 7 bases and the J gene lost 3 bases, with 20 bases spanning the gap. Germline V CDR1 and CDR2: SNHLY, FYNNEI. The CDR3 is CASNLFGRGSTDTQYF. The CDR3 DNA is TGTGCCAGCAATTTATTCGGCAGGGGTTCGACAGATACGCAGTATTTT.

This clonotype was found many times. The rearrangement links TRBV6-6 to TRBJ1-3; D unresolved. The V gene's germline CDR1 is MNHNY and CDR2 SVGAGI (reference sequence). Trimming removed 2 bases at V and 0 bases at J, with 5 bases between. The CDR3 spans 14 residues. CDR3 bases: TGTGCCAGCAGTTACGGCACCTCTGGAAACACCATATATTTT. This sequence encodes CASSYGTSGNTIYF.

This rearrangement joins TRBV2 to TRBJ2-7, with D maybe TRBD2 (6 bases). The CDR3 contains 13 residues. V was clipped by 11 bases and J by 3 bases, with 17 bases between them. The V gene's germline CDR1 is SNHLY and CDR2 FYNNEI. CDR3 protein: CAGGSQSHYEQYF. In DNA, the CDR3 is TGTGCCGGAGGGTCACAGTCCCACTACGAGCAGTACTTC. Variable domain in full (rest from reference TRBV2 and TRBJ2-7): EPEVTQTPSHQVTQMGQEVILRCVPISNHLYFYWYRQILGQKVEFLVSFYNNEISEKSEIFDDQFSVERPDGSNFTLKIRSTKLEDSAMYFCAGGSQSHYEQYFGPGTRLTVT.

This clonotype was observed at least ten times. The chain joins TRBV7-2 to TRBJ1-1; D remains unclear. Germline CDR1 SGHTA, CDR2 FQGNSA. V lost 0 bases to trimming and J lost 0 bases, with 11 bases between them. The CDR3 contains 16 residues. The CDR3 DNA is TGTGCCAGCAGCTTAGCCTACAGTAAAATGAACACTGAAGCTTTCTTT. As protein: CASSLAYSKMNTEAFF.

This clonotype was seen many times. The J gene is TRBJ2-7, the V gene TRBV20-1; TRBD2 might be the D (5 bases). This CDR3 has 12 amino acids. Germline CDR1 DFQATT, CDR2 SNEGSKA (reference sequence). Trimming took off 3 bases at V and 6 bases at J, with 12 bases between the two ends. The CDR3 is CSASVGSGEQYF. CDR3 nucleotides: TGCAGTGCTAGTGTGGGGAGTGGCGAGCAGTACTTC.

This clonotype was picked up many times. This chain uses TRBV7-6 with TRBJ2-7, with D unclear. Trimming took off 1 base at V and 4 bases at J, with 11 bases between the two ends. This CDR3 contains 14 residues. Germline loops: CDR1 SGHVS, CDR2 FNYEAQ. DNA of the CDR3: TGTGCCAGCAGCTTAGGACGCCCCGAGTACGAGCAGTACTTC. Encoded protein: CASSLGRPEYEQYF.